The T cell receptor (beta chain) described here comes from a study of blood T cell repertoires in COVID-19. TCRdb's table, derived via immunoSEQ multiplex PCR, lists solely in-frame clones and lacks some. The sample has 250,000 to 350,000 clones; approximately 88% are singletons. The sample taken for sequencing was PBMCs or T cells enriched from blood (not recorded which). This clonotype was obtained from a woman between 40 and 50 years old who had recovered from COVID-19.

The CDR3 nucleotides read TGTGCCAGCAGCCCCAGGGATGTGGAGCCCCAGCATTTT. Protein product: CASSPRDVEPQHF. The J gene is TRBJ1-5, the V gene TRBV4-2; D perhaps matches TRBD1 (5 bases). The CDR3 consists of 13 residues. Looked up from germline, CDR1 is LGHNA and CDR2 is YNFKEQ. V was pared by 4 bases and J by 8 bases, with 12 bases between.